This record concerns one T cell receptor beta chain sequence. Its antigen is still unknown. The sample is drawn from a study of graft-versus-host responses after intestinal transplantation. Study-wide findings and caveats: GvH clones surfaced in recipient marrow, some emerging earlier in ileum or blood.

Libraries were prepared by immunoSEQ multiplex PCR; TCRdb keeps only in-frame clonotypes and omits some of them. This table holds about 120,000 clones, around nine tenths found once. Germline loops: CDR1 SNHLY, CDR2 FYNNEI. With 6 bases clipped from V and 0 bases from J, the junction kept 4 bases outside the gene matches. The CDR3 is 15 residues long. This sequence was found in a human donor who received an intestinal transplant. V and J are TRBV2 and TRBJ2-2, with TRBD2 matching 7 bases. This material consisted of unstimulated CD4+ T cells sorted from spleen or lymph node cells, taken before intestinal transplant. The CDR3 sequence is CASRLGGANTGELFF. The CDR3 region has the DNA TGTGCCAGCAGACTGGGGGGGGCGAACACCGGGGAGCTGTTTTTT.